This TCR beta chain came from a study of blood T cell repertoires in COVID-19. Study at large: Samples came from the United States, Italy and Spain, spanning acute and convalescent COVID-19. In each case, the material was cDNA or gDNA derived from T cells, B-cell-depleted T cells, or PBMCs.

In germline, CDR1 is SGHDT, CDR2 YYEEEE. V shed 4 bases, J shed 5 bases, and the junction held 5 bases outside the gene matches. The CDR3 runs 13 residues. The sample holds a few counts of this clone. In the source study's methods: Reference gene primer amplification in the assay estimated nucleated cell counts. Profiling relied on immunoSEQ multiplex PCR, and the TCRdb table lists in-frame clones only, not all of them. The V and J calls and clone size are taken from that table; D and trimming were inferred from the DNA. The profile shows roughly 320,000 clones, 75% to 85% of them singletons. The sequencing sample was made of peripheral blood. The rearrangement links TRBV5-6 to TRBJ1-1; 7 bases fit TRBD1. This clonotype originated in a human donor in a cohort sampled during active COVID-19. CDR3 sequence: CASSPTGTTEAFF. The CDR3 bases are TGTGCCAGCAGCCCGACAGGGACGACTGAAGCTTTCTTT.